This T cell receptor beta chain was sequenced for a study of CXCR3-negative and CXCR3-positive naive CD8 T cells. The TRB libraries of cDNA were built by UMI-labeled 5' RACE. TCRdb re-called the 5' RACE reads and gives one entry per CDR3 protein, without DNA. The clone table shows some 130,000 distinct CDR3 sequences, with the ten largest holding approximately 0.3%. In germline, CDR1 is SGHTA, CDR2 FQGNSA. The CDR3 runs 13 residues. The chain employs TRBV7-2 and TRBJ2-7; TCRdb designates TRBD2, a call that cannot be tested without DNA. The sequence was obtained from a human donor in good health. Some clones in this sample may be carry-over from other donors' samples. The specimen sequenced was naive CXCR3- CD8+ T cells from blood. The subset is: CD45RO-CCR7+CD27+CD95- naive CD8+ T cells lacking CXCR3 (TNR3-). The CDR3 protein is CASSLVAGSEQYF.